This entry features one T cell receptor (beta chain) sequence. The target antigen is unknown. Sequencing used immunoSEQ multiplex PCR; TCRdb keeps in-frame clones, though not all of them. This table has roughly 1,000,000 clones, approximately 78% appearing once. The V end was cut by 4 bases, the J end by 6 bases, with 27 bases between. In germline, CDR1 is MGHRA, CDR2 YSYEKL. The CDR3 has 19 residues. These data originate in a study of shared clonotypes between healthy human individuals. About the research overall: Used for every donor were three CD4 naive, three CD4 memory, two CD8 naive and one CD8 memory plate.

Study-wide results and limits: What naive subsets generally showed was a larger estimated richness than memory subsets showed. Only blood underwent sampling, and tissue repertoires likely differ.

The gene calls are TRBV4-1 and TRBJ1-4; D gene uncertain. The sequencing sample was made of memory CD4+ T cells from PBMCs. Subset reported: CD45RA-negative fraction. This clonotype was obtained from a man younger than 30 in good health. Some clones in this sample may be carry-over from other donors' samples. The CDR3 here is CASSRVRWRRLEGDEKLFF. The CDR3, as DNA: TGCGCCAGCAGCCGGGTAAGATGGCGGCGCCTTGAGGGCGATGAAAAACTGTTTTTT.